Below, 7 T cell receptor beta chains from the same sample are listed, as sequenced in a study of cytomegalovirus exposure and HLA in healthy donors. This PCR relied on a set of 60 Vbeta primers and 13 Jbeta primers. The assay was immunoSEQ multiplex PCR, and TCRdb's table has in-frame clones only and misses some. The sample has roughly 180,000 clones, roughly three quarters seen once. The sequencing input was PBMCs. The receptors shown here come from a male donor in good health and CMV-seronegative.

The chain uses TRBV19 and TRBJ1-5; D possibly corresponds to TRBD1 (6 bases). Trimming cost V 4 bases and J 1 base, with 14 bases left between them. Per the germline V gene, CDR1 is LNHDA and CDR2 is SQIVND (reference sequence). The CDR3 covers 16 residues. Written as DNA, the CDR3 is TGTGCCAGTAGTACCACAGGGCGCGGCAGCAATCAGCCCCAGCATTTT. This codes for CASSTTGRGSNQPQHF.

This clone was picked up one time. The J gene is TRBJ1-2, the V gene TRBV10-3; tentative D call: TRBD1 (5 bases). Germline-derived CDR1 and CDR2 are ENHRY and SYGVKD. Trimming removed 6 bases at V and 4 bases at J, with 9 bases between. The CDR3 sequence is 12 residues long. CDR3 bases: TGTGCCATCAGCCAGGGTATCTATGGCTACACCTTC. It yields the protein CAISQGIYGYTF.

Only a few counts were recorded for this clone. This CDR3 is also generated by other DNA sequences in the sample. The gene calls are TRBV5-1 and TRBJ2-1; 11 positions match TRBD2. In germline, CDR1 is SGHRS, CDR2 YFSETQ. V shed 3 bases, J shed 7 bases, and the junction held 3 bases outside the gene matches. This CDR3 region has 14 residues. Here the CDR3 DNA reads TGCGCCAGCAGCTCTGGGACTAGCGGTAATGAGCAGTTCTTC. Encoded protein: CASSSGTSGNEQFF.

This clone was seen only a few times. The chain couples TRBV9 to TRBJ2-1; 10 bases match TRBD2. CDR3 length: 14 residues. The V and J ends lost 6 bases and 9 bases, in that order; junction bases with no gene match: 9. CDR1 and CDR2 from the germline V gene are SGDLS and YYNGEE. This chain's CDR3 is CASNTASGSLEQFF. CDR3 DNA sequence: TGTGCCAGCAATACGGCTAGCGGGAGTCTTGAGCAGTTCTTC.

The CDR3 here is CASRGQGGNTEAFF. The DNA for the CDR3 is TGTGCCAGCAGAGGACAGGGGGGGAACACTGAAGCTTTCTTT. The V call is TRBV5-6, the J call TRBJ1-1, with 10 positions matching TRBD1. V was pared by 5 bases and J by 1 base, with 2 bases of the junction left unmatched. Germline V gives CDR1 SGHDT, CDR2 YYEEEE. The CDR3 totals 14 residues.

The chain combines TRBV4-1 with TRBJ1-4; TRBD1 aligns across 9 bases. From germline, CDR1 is MGHRA and CDR2 YSYEKL. The CDR3 extends over 16 amino acids. V lost 3 bases to trimming and J lost 7 bases; unmatched junction nucleotides: 9. The CDR3 protein is CASSQDTGTGSEKLFF. CDR3 bases: TGCGCCAGCAGCCAGGATACCGGGACAGGGAGTGAAAAACTGTTTTTT.

In DNA form, the CDR3 reads TGTGCCAGCAAACAGGGGGCTATATGGGGCTACACCTTC. Translated, it gives CASKQGAIWGYTF. This sequence joins TRBV2 and TRBJ1-2; 9 positions agree with TRBD1. V dropped 7 bases and J dropped 8; count of bases not matched to a gene: 8. The germline CDR1 and CDR2 sequences are SNHLY and FYNNEI. The CDR3 consists of 13 residues.